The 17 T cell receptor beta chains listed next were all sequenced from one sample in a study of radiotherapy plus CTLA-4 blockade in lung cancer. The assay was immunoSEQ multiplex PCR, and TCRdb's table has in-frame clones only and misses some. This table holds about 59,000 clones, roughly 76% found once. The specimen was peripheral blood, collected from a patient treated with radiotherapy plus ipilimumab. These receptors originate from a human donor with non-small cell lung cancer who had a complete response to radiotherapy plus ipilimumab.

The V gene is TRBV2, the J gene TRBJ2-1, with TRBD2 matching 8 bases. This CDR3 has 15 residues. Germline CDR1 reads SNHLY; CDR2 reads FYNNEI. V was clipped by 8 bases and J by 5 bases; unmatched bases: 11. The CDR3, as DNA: TGTGCCAGCTTAGGGGAGCGGGGGATTAACAATGAGCAGTTCTTC. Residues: CASLGERGINNEQFF.

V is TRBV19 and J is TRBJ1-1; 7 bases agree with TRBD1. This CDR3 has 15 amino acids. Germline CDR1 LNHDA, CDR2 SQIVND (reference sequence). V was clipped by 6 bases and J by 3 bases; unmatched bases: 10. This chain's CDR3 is CASSRQLGTDTEAFF. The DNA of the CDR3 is TGTGCCAGTAGCCGCCAGTTAGGGACAGACACTGAAGCTTTCTTT.

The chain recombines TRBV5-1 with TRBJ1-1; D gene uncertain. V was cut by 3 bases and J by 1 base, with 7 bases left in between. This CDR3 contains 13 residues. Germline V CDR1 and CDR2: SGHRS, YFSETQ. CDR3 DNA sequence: TGCGCCAGCAGCTCCCAGGAGAACACTGAAGCTTTCTTT. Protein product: CASSSQENTEAFF.

The CDR3 DNA reads as TGTGCCAGCAGCTTGAATAGCCTGGAGAACACTGAAGCTTTCTTT. Its translation: CASSLNSLENTEAFF. This rearrangement joins TRBV5-8 to TRBJ1-1; D is unresolved. V lost 1 base and J 1 base, leaving 11 bases between the germline ends. The CDR3 is 15 residues long. The V gene's germline CDR1 is SGHTS and CDR2 YDEGEE. Filled out from reference TRBV5-8 and TRBJ1-1, the complete variable domain reads EAGVTQSPTHLIKTRGQQATLRCSPISGHTSVYWYQQALGLGLQFLLWYDEGEERNRGNFPPRFSGRQFPNYSSELNVNALELEDSALYLCASSLNSLENTEAFFGQGTRLTVV.

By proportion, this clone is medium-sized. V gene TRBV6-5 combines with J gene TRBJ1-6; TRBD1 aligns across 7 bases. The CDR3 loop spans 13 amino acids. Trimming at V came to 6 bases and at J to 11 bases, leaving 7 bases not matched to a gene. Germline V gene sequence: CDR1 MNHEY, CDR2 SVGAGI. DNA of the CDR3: TGTGCCAGCAGCCTCGACAGGGATCCACCCCTCCACTTT. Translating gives CASSLDRDPPLHF.

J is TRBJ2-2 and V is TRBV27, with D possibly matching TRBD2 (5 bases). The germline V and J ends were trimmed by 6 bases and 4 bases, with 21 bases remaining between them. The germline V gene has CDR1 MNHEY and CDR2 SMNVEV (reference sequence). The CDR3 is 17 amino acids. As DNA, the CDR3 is TGTGCCAGCAGCTTAATTAGCGTCCCCACGGGCACCGGGGAGCTGTTTTTT. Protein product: CASSLISVPTGTGELFF.

As DNA, the CDR3 is TGTGCCAGCATCCCCTACCGGGACAGTCGCTCCTACGAGCAGTACTTC. This encodes CASIPYRDSRSYEQYF. The rearrangement uses TRBV7-8 and TRBJ2-7; 7 bases align to TRBD1. The germline V gene encodes CDR1 SGHVS and CDR2 FQNEAQ. V gave up 7 bases and J gave up 0 bases; unmatched junction bases: 12. The CDR3 loop spans 16 amino acids.

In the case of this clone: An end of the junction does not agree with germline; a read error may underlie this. CDR3 nucleotide sequence: TGCGCCAGCAGCCCACCCCCGAGACAGGGGAGGACGACCACTGGAGCTTTCTTT. This translates into CASSPPPRQGRTTTGAFF. The chain is built from TRBV5-1 and TRBJ1-1, with 8 bases matching TRBD1. This CDR3 is built from 18 residues. The germline CDR1 and CDR2 sequences are SGHRS and YFSETQ.

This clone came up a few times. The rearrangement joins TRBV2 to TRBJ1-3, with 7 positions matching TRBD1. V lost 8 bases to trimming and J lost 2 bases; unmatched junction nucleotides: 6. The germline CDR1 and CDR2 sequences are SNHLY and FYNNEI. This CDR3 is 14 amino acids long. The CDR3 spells CASEWTGPGNTIYF. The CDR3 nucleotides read TGTGCCAGCGAGTGGACAGGCCCTGGAAACACCATATATTTT. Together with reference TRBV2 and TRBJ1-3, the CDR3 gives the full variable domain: EPEVTQTPSHQVTQMGQEVILRCVPISNHLYFYWYRQILGQKVEFLVSFYNNEISEKSEIFDDQFSVERPDGSNFTLKIRSTKLEDSAMYFCASEWTGPGNTIYFGEGSWLTVV.

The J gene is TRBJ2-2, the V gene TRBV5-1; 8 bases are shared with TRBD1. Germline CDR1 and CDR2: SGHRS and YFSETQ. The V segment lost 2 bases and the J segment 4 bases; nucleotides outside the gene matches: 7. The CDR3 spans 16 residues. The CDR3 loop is CASSLGQGRGTGELFF. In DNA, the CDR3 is TGCGCCAGCAGCTTAGGACAGGGTCGGGGCACCGGGGAGCTGTTTTTT.

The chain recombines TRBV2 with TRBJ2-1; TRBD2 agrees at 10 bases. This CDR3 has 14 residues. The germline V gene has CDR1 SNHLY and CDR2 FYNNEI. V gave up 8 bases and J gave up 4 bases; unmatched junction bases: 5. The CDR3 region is CASSLAGLYNEQFF. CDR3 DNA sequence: TGTGCCAGCTCACTAGCGGGGCTTTACAATGAGCAGTTCTTC.

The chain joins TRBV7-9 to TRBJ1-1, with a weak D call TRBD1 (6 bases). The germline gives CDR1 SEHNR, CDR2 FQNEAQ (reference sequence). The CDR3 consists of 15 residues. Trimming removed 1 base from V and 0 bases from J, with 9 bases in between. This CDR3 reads CASSLGTGMNTEAFF. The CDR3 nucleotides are TGTGCCAGCAGCTTAGGTACAGGGATGAACACTGAAGCTTTCTTT.

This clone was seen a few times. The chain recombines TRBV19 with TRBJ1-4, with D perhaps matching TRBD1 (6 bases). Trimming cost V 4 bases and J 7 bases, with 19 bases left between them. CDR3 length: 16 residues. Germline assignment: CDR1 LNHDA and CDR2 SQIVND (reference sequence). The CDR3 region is CASSTRQAGESEKLFF. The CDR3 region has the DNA TGTGCCAGTAGTACTCGACAGGCCGGGGAGAGTGAAAAACTGTTTTTT.

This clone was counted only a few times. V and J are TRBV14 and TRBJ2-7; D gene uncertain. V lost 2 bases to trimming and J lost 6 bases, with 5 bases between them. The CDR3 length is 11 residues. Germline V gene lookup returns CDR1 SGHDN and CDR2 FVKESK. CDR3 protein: CASSQNREQYF. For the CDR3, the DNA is TGTGCCAGCAGCCAAAATCGCGAGCAGTACTTC.

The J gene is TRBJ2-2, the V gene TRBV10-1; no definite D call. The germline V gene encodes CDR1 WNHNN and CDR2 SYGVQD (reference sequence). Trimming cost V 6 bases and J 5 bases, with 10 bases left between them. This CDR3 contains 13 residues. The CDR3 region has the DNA TGCGCCAGCAGCGCTCGGTGGACCGGGGAGCTGTTTTTT. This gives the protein CASSARWTGELFF.

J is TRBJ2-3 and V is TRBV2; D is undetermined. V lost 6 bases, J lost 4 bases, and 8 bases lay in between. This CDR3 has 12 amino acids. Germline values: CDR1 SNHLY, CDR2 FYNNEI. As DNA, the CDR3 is TGTGCCAGCAGCCTTAGCCCAGATACGCAGTATTTT. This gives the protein CASSLSPDTQYF. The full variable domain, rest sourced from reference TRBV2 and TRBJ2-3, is EPEVTQTPSHQVTQMGQEVILRCVPISNHLYFYWYRQILGQKVEFLVSFYNNEISEKSEIFDDQFSVERPDGSNFTLKIRSTKLEDSAMYFCASSLSPDTQYFGPGTRLTVL.

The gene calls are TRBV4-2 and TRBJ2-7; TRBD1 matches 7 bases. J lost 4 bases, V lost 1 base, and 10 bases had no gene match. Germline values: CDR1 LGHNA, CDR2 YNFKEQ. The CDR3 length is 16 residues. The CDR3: CASSQASGQQHYEQYF. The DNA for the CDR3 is TGTGCCAGCAGCCAAGCCTCGGGACAGCAACATTACGAGCAGTACTTC.